Listed here are 19 T cell receptor beta chains from one sample, sequenced in a study of HIV-infected children after antiretroviral therapy interruption. Indicated treatment: PENTA 11 planned treatment interruption arm or continuous ART arm. RNA-based 3' RACE libraries used unique molecular identifiers. TCRdb redid the calling of the 3' RACE reads with MiXCR, one entry per CDR3 protein. The data contain about 89,000 distinct CDR3 sequences, 6% to 8.5% of them singletons. This sample comprised CD45RA+ CD4+ T cells from PBMCs, pooled from several time points, obtained from a donor given antiretroviral therapy, either interrupted or continuous. Documented subset: naive CD4+ CD45RA+ CD45RO- T cells. The receptors were gathered from a pool of human donors with HIV.

This clonotype was picked up many times. The CDR3 protein is CASSHRTGTANTEAFF. CDR3 bases: TGCGCCAGCAGCCATAGAACGGGGACAGCGAACACTGAAGCTTTCTTT. The chain has TRBV4-1 and TRBJ1-1; 7 positions agree with TRBD1. Germline-derived CDR1 and CDR2 are MGHRA and YSYEKL. The junction had 8 bases not matched to a gene; V was cut back by 3 bases and J by 1 base. This CDR3 is 16 amino acids long.

The chain joins TRBV7-3 to TRBJ2-1; 7 bases map to TRBD1. V lost 0 bases to trimming and J lost 7 bases; unmatched junction nucleotides: 6. Germline V gene data show CDR1 as SGHTA and CDR2 as FQGTGA. This CDR3 is 15 amino acids long. The CDR3 sequence: CASSLTRAGGNEQFF. The CDR3 nucleotides are TGTGCCAGCAGCTTAACTAGGGCAGGGGGAAATGAGCAGTTCTTC.

V is TRBV14 and J is TRBJ2-3; D uncertain. The V gene lost 1 base and the J gene lost 14 bases, with 13 bases spanning the gap. The germline V gene encodes CDR1 SGHDN and CDR2 FVKESK. The CDR3 spans 12 residues. The CDR3 spells CASSQVSVARYF. CDR3 bases: TGTGCCAGCAGCCAAGTTTCCGTGGCGAGGTATTTT.

This clonotype showed up many times. The chain links TRBV7-2 to TRBJ2-1; 8 bases agree with TRBD2. CDR1 SGHTA and CDR2 FQGNSA come from the germline V gene. V was clipped by 4 bases and J by 5 bases; unmatched bases: 13. This CDR3 region has 17 residues. DNA for the CDR3: TGTGCCAGCAGCTCCCCGCGGGGGGCGGGCTACCACAATGAGCAGTTCTTC. This sequence encodes CASSSPRGAGYHNEQFF.

At least ten counts were recorded for this clonotype. V gene TRBV28 combines with J gene TRBJ2-7; D could derive from TRBD1 or TRBD2 (5 bases each). V was clipped by 7 bases and J by 5 bases, with 18 bases between them. The CDR3 has 14 amino acids. Germline loops: CDR1 MDHEN, CDR2 SYDVKM. The CDR3 protein is CASTVDGRGHEQYF. The CDR3 nucleotides are TGTGCCAGCACGGTAGATGGACGGGGCCACGAGCAGTACTTC. Full variable domain (outside the CDR3, taken from reference TRBV28 and TRBJ2-7): DVKVTQSSRYLVKRTGEKVFLECVQDMDHENMFWYRQDPGLGLRLIYFSYDVKMKEKGDIPEGYSVSREKKERFSLILESASTNQTSMYLCASTVDGRGHEQYFGPGTRLTVT.

The table lists this clonotype with many counts. The rearrangement links TRBV20-1 to TRBJ2-3; 12 bases align to TRBD2. The CDR3 runs to 17 residues. V trimming: 3 bases; J trimming: 6 bases; junction bases outside the gene matches: 13. CDR1 and CDR2 from the germline V gene are DFQATT and SNEGSKA (reference sequence). The CDR3 DNA is TGCAGTGCTAGCGGGGCCCCGACTAGCGGGGGAGCTGATACGCAGTATTTT. Translated, it gives CSASGAPTSGGADTQYF.

This clonotype appeared a few times. The rearrangement joins TRBV15 to TRBJ1-1; D not resolved. Trimming removed 0 bases from V and 1 base from J, with 6 bases in between. The CDR3 spans 14 residues. Germline-derived CDR1 and CDR2 are LNHNV and YYDKDF (reference sequence). The CDR3 sequence: CATSRDLGNTEAFF. The CDR3 DNA reads as TGTGCCACCAGCAGAGATCTGGGGAACACTGAAGCTTTCTTT.

This clonotype appeared many times. A junction end diverges from the germline sequence, so it may reflect a read error. The chain combines TRBV30 with TRBJ2-5, with TRBD2 matching over 8 bases. Germline-derived CDR1 and CDR2 are GTSNPN and SVGIG (reference sequence). This CDR3 spans 14 amino acids. This chain's CDR3 is CAWSLPGGRDTQYF. CDR3 DNA: TGTGCCTGGAGTCTGCCGGGGGGGCGAGACACCCAGTACTTT.

This clonotype was seen repeatedly, ten times or more. The V call is TRBV20-1, the J call TRBJ2-5; 14 positions match TRBD2. The trim removed 3 bases at V and 4 bases at J, leaving 13 bases unmatched. The CDR3 consists of 18 residues. CDR1 DFQATT and CDR2 SNEGSKA come from the germline V gene (reference sequence). The CDR3 here is CSARPRGLAGAGLETQYF. The CDR3 DNA sequence: TGCAGTGCTAGGCCAAGGGGACTAGCGGGAGCCGGGTTAGAGACCCAGTACTTC.

This clonotype was counted many times. The chain uses TRBV7-2 and TRBJ2-5; the D gene is possibly TRBD2 (7 bases). Germline V CDR1 and CDR2: SGHTA, FQGNSA. This CDR3 has 14 amino acids. Between the trimmed V and J ends, which lost 7 bases and 5 bases, there was a span of 17 bases. This CDR3 is CASILGGGLETQYF. The CDR3 coding sequence is TGTGCCAGCATCCTGGGGGGGGGCCTGGAGACCCAGTACTTC.

This clonotype has at least ten counts. The conserved phenylalanine or tryptophan is not found at the CDR3 terminus, so this likely reflects a read error. V and J are TRBV29-1 and TRBJ1-6; 7 bases fit TRBD1. The trim removed 7 bases at V and 8 bases at J, leaving 11 bases unmatched. Germline V gene data show CDR1 as SQVTM and CDR2 as ANQGSEA. The CDR3 consists of 14 residues. CDR3 DNA: TGCAGCGCAGCCTCCGGGACAGACGATTCACCCCTCCACATT. Its translation is CSAASGTDDSPLHI.

This clonotype was found many times. This chain joins TRBV27 and TRBJ1-1; D possibly corresponds to TRBD1 (6 bases). V was shortened by 2 bases and J by 4 bases, with 17 bases between the two germline ends. The germline CDR1 and CDR2 sequences are MNHEY and SMNVEV (reference sequence). The CDR3 is 16 residues long. The CDR3 sequence is CASSLSRAGVVTEAFF. In DNA form, the CDR3 reads TGTGCCAGCAGTTTAAGTAGGGCAGGGGTGGTCACTGAAGCTTTCTTT.

This clonotype turned up a few times. The chain has TRBV14 and TRBJ2-3; D gene ambiguous. Germline values: CDR1 SGHDN, CDR2 FVKESK. The V end lost 4 bases, the J end lost 4 bases, and 12 bases lay between the germline ends. This CDR3 has 14 residues. In DNA, the CDR3 is TGTGCCAGCAGCCGGAATTTGGGTGCAGATACGCAGTATTTT. Protein: CASSRNLGADTQYF.

This clonotype has at least ten counts. The gene calls are TRBV6-1 and TRBJ1-2, with D perhaps matching TRBD1 (5 bases). Germline assignment: CDR1 MNHNS and CDR2 SASEGT. Trimming shortened V by 4 bases and J by 8 bases, and 17 bases separated the two germline ends. The CDR3 contains 14 residues. The CDR3 protein is CASSARIRADGYTF. In DNA, the CDR3 is TGTGCCAGCAGTGCTAGAATCAGGGCAGACGGCTACACCTTC.

This clonotype has at least ten counts. The chain carries TRBV5-1 and TRBJ2-5; 7 bases agree with TRBD1. The CDR3 covers 14 residues. The ends lost 3 bases at V and 1 base at J; junction bases unmatched: 3. Germline CDR1 SGHRS, CDR2 YFSETQ. CDR3 amino acids: CASSSGQVQETQYF. The CDR3 DNA reads as TGCGCCAGCAGCTCAGGACAGGTCCAAGAGACCCAGTACTTC.

CDR3 nucleotides: TGTGCCAGCAGTCACGGACAGGGGCCGAATCAGCCCCAGCATTTT. Residues: CASSHGQGPNQPQHF. The gene calls are TRBV27 and TRBJ1-5; TRBD1 agrees at 9 bases. J lost 4 bases, V lost 5 bases, and 6 bases had no gene match. Germline loops: CDR1 MNHEY, CDR2 SMNVEV (reference sequence). The length of the CDR3 is 15 residues.

This clonotype was detected many times. This chain joins TRBV24-1 and TRBJ2-1; 8 bases align to TRBD2. Per germline, CDR1 KGHDR and CDR2 SFDVKD. The CDR3 consists of 16 residues. J gave up 2 bases and V 3 bases, and 5 bases lay outside the gene matches. CDR3 sequence (DNA): TGTGCCACCAGTGATCCACGGGAGGGAACCTACAATGAGCAGTTCTTC. Protein product: CATSDPREGTYNEQFF.

This clonotype was observed many times. V and J are TRBV29-1 and TRBJ1-2; TRBD1 matches at 7 bases. The germline gives CDR1 SQVTM, CDR2 ANQGSEA. J lost 5 bases, V lost 5 bases, and 5 bases had no gene match. This CDR3 is 12 amino acids long. CDR3 loop: CSVLTGTYGYTF. The DNA for the CDR3 is TGCAGCGTTTTGACAGGGACTTATGGCTACACCTTC.

This clonotype occurred a few times. One junction end does not reproduce the germline sequence, and a read error may be involved. The rearrangement joins TRBV6-5 to TRBJ2-7, with D perhaps assigned TRBD1 or TRBD2 (5 bases each). Germline CDR1 is MNHEY and CDR2 is SVGAGI. CDR3 size: 15 residues. The CDR3 region is CASSDRLGVQNTLYF. The CDR3 DNA follows: TGTGCCAGCAGTGATCGACTGGGGGTTCAAAACACCTTGTACTTT.